Included here is one T cell receptor beta chain sequence, with context. The sample belongs to a study of shared clonotypes between healthy human individuals. CD45RA-negative memory and CD45RA+ naive subsets were split from the CD4+ cells. Replicate PCRs for sorted subsets used around 200 ng DNA; this equaled tens of thousands of T cell genomes. Using immunoSEQ multiplex PCR, the repertoire was profiled, and TCRdb retains in-frame clones only, with some absent. The table includes some 1,100,000 clones, around 78% detected once. The TCR originated in a man younger than 30 in good health. Some clones in this sample may be carry-over from other donors' samples. What was sequenced was memory CD4+ T cells from PBMCs. The subset: CD45RA-negative fraction.

Written as DNA, the CDR3 is TGTGCCAGCAGCTTACAAGGGAATAGCGGGAGCCTTTGGAATGAGCAGTTCTTC. Translating gives CASSLQGNSGSLWNEQFF. The chain carries TRBV7-3 and TRBJ2-1; 9 bases line up with TRBD2. With V trimmed by 2 bases and J by 7 bases, 15 bases remained unmatched. CDR3 length: 18 amino acids. The germline V gene has CDR1 SGHTA and CDR2 FQGTGA.